This T cell receptor beta chain was sequenced in a study of cytomegalovirus exposure and HLA in healthy donors. The CDR3 has 15 amino acids. V lost 3 bases, J lost 4 bases, and 10 bases lay in between. The germline V gene has CDR1 LNHDA and CDR2 SQIVND (reference sequence). A multiplex PCR was run with 60 Vbeta primers and 13 Jbeta primers. Here immunoSEQ multiplex PCR was the method, and the copy in TCRdb shows in-frame clones only, minus some. The table has around 97,000 clones, over 70% seen once. The chain is built from TRBV19 and TRBJ2-6, with D tentatively TRBD1 (5 bases). This TCR was recovered from a man aged 50-59 years in good health and CMV-seropositive. The sample comprised PBMCs. Written as DNA, the CDR3 is TGTGCCAGTAGTATTTCAGGGTTAGGGGCCAACGTCCTGACTTTC. It specifies CASSISGLGANVLTF.